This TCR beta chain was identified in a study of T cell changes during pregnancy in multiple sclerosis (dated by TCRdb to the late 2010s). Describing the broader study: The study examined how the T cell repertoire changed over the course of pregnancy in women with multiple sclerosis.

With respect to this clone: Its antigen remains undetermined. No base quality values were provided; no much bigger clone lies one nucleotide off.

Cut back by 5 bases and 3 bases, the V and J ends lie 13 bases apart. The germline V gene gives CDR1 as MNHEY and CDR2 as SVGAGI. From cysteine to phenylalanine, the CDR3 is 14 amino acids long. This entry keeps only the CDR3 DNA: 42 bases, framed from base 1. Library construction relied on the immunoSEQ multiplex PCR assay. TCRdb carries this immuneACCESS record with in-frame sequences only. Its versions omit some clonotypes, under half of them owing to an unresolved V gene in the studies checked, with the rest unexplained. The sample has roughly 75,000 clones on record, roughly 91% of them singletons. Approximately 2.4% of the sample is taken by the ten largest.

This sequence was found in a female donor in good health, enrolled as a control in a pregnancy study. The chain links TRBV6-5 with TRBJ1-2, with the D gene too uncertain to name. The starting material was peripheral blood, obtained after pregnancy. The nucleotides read TGTGCCAGCAGTCTAGGCGGCGATTACTATGGCTACACCTTC. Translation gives CASSLGGDYYGYTF.